The 8 T cell receptor beta chains in this list originate from one sample, sequenced in a study of T cell responses to AZD1222 COVID-19 vaccine. The repertoire was sequenced with immunoSEQ multiplex PCR; TCRdb's copy has only in-frame clones and lacks some. Here the sample spans 150,000 to 200,000 clones, roughly 91% being singletons. This specimen consisted of peripheral blood, obtained 28 days after the second AZD1222 dose. Receptors were obtained from an adult who received the AZD1222 COVID-19 vaccine.

The gene calls are TRBV28 and TRBJ1-4, with a weak D call TRBD1 (5 bases). V dropped 5 bases and J dropped 6 bases, with 7 bases sitting between them. Germline CDR1 MDHEN, CDR2 SYDVKM. This CDR3 is built from 12 residues. The CDR3 region has the DNA TGTGCCAGCAGTGGGGGGTATGAAAAACTGTTTTTT. Translation gives CASSGGYEKLFF. Supplemented by reference TRBV28 and TRBJ1-4, the full variable domain reads DVKVTQSSRYLVKRTGEKVFLECVQDMDHENMFWYRQDPGLGLRLIYFSYDVKMKEKGDIPEGYSVSREKKERFSLILESASTNQTSMYLCASSGGYEKLFFGSGTQLSVL.

With respect to this clone: In the same sample, other DNA sequences code for this CDR3. The rearrangement joins TRBV27 to TRBJ2-7; D may be TRBD2 (5 bases). This CDR3 is 13 amino acids long. Per germline, CDR1 MNHEY and CDR2 SMNVEV (reference sequence). V lost 3 bases and J lost 0, with 6 bases in between. CDR3 loop: CASSFRGSYEQYF. For the CDR3, the DNA is TGTGCCAGCAGTTTCCGGGGCTCCTACGAGCAGTACTTC.

The chain employs TRBV7-2 and TRBJ1-5; 10 nucleotides match TRBD1. J was trimmed by 4 bases and V by 4 bases; bases with no gene match: 4. This CDR3 has 15 residues. Germline CDR1 and CDR2: SGHTA and FQGNSA. The CDR3 DNA is TGTGCCAGCAGCTCGACAGGGGGCTCTAATCAGCCCCAGCATTTT. Protein product: CASSSTGGSNQPQHF.

The CDR3 DNA follows: TGTGCCAGCAGTTACGGGGGGACAGGGCAAGAGACCCAGTACTTC. It yields the protein CASSYGGTGQETQYF. The chain has TRBV6-2 or TRBV6-3 and TRBJ2-5; TRBD1 aligns across 9 bases. The J segment lost 2 bases and the V segment lost 2 bases, leaving 3 bases of the junction unmatched. CDR1 is MNHEY, CDR2 SVGEGT, per germline. The CDR3 is 15 residues long.

The chain uses TRBV15 and TRBJ2-3, with D uncertain. The CDR3 is made up of 14 amino acids. Germline assignment: CDR1 LNHNV and CDR2 YYDKDF (reference sequence). With 3 bases removed from V and 4 bases from J, the gap between germline ends came to 11 bases. The DNA of the CDR3 is TGTGCCACCAGCAGCGATAGCCCTTCAGATACGCAGTATTTT. Translated: CATSSDSPSDTQYF.

The chain links TRBV5-1 to TRBJ1-4; 9 bases fit TRBD1. This CDR3 has 14 amino acids. Germline loops: CDR1 SGHRS, CDR2 YFSETQ. V lost 5 bases and J lost 6; bases outside the gene matches: 5. CDR3 in DNA: TGCGCCAGCAGTATGACAGGGGGTGATGAAAAACTGTTTTTT. The encoded protein is CASSMTGGDEKLFF. The whole variable domain, filled in from reference TRBV5-1 and TRBJ1-4, reads KAGVTQTPRYLIKTRGQQVTLSCSPISGHRSVSWYQQTPGQGLQFLFEYFSETQRNKGNFPGRFSGRQFSNSRSEMNVSTLELGDSALYLCASSMTGGDEKLFFGSGTQLSVL.

V usage is TRBV28 and J usage is TRBJ2-7; 8 bases fit TRBD2. Germline CDR1 and CDR2: MDHEN and SYDVKM. V lost 2 bases, J lost 3 bases, and 6 bases stayed unmatched. CDR3 length: 15 residues. The DNA for the CDR3 is TGTGCCAGCAGTTTAGCCGCCGGGGGGGACTACGAGCAGTACTTC. Translating it yields CASSLAAGGDYEQYF.

Turning to this clone: One end of the junction is discordant with germline, which a read error may explain. Here the CDR3 reads CASSSSTGLPKEKLFF. The DNA for the CDR3 is TGTGCCAGCAGTTCATCCACGGGACTCCCTAAGGAAAAACTGTTTTTT. The chain joins TRBV6-5 to TRBJ1-4, with a possible D match to TRBD1 (5 bases). Germline V lookup: CDR1 MNHEY, CDR2 SVGAGI. The CDR3 extends over 16 amino acids.